This T cell receptor (beta chain) was observed in a study of cytomegalovirus exposure and HLA in healthy donors. Overall study results and limits: That first-cohort TCR clusters tended to co-occur in the 120 or so validation repertoires was found in a later analysis. Cytomegalovirus association was assigned to approximately 160 TCR beta chains.

Regarding this clone: As yet, its antigen is unknown.

Some clones are missing from TCRdb's copy, which holds only in-frame ones; the method was immunoSEQ multiplex PCR. The table shows about 68,000 clones, with 90% to 95% occurring only once. Input material: PBMCs. This clonotype originated in a man in his late teens or twenties in good health and CMV-seronegative.

In DNA, the CDR3 is TGTGCCAGCAGTTTAGGGACAGGTCATCTGGTAGCCAAAAACATTCAGTACTTC. As protein: CASSLGTGHLVAKNIQYF. The chain has TRBV27 and TRBJ2-4; 8 positions match TRBD1. The CDR3 runs 18 residues. V trimming: 2 bases; J trimming: 0 bases; junction bases outside the gene matches: 9. CDR1 is MNHEY and CDR2 is SMNVEV in the germline V gene (reference sequence).